Below, one TCR beta chain is given with its context. This CDR3 is 15 amino acids long. The germline V gene encodes CDR1 MGHDK and CDR2 SYGVNS. The ends were cut back, 1 base at V and 5 bases at J, with 12 bases in the middle. This record belongs to a study of shared clonotypes between healthy human individuals. Sequencing used immunoSEQ multiplex PCR; TCRdb keeps in-frame clones, though not all of them. Seen here are 2 million to 3 million clones, roughly 93% observed once, and the top ten hold about 0.34%. Sequences were obtained from naive CD4+ T cells from PBMCs. Subset given: CD45RA+ positively selected. This clonotype was obtained from a young man in good health. Some clones in this sample may be carry-over from other donors' samples. This sequence joins TRBV25-1 and TRBJ1-5; D uncertain. Written as DNA, the CDR3 is TGTGCCAGCAGTGAATCCGGAGGGAGACATCAGCCCCAGCATTTT. Protein: CASSESGGRHQPQHF.